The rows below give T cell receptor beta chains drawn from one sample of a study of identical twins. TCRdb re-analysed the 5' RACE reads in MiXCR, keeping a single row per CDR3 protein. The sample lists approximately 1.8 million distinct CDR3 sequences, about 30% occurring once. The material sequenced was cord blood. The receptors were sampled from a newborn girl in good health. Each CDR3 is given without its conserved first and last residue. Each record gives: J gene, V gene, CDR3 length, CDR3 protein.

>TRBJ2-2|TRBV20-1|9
SATDTGELF
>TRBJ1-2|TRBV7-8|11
ASTGKWVDGYT
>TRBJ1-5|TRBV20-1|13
SASRLKGGGQPQH
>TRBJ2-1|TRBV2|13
ASVSLSGRAYEQF
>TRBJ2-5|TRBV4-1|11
ASSQAAQETQY
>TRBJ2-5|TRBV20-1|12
SARAYGGRETQY
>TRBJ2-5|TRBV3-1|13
ASSKTSGYQETQY
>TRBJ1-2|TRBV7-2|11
ASSQGIFYGYT
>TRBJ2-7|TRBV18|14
ASSPRIFGQGNEQY
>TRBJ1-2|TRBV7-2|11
ASSLAPFYGYT
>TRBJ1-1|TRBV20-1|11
SASDRRNTEAF
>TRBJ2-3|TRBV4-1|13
ASSQDQGGPDTQY
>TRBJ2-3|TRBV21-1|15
ASSKIVSGGPTDTQY
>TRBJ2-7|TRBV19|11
ASGPDSGYERY
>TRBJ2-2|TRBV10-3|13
AISAGTGGTGELF
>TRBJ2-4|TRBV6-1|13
ASSDQGDGFRWEY
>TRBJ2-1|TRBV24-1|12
ATSDFTGRNEQF
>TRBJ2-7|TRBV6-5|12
ASSYNTRTYEQY
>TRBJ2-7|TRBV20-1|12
SARDYRKNYEQY
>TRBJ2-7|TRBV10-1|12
ASSESPGDYEQY
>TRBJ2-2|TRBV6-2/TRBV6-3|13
ASRSPSGGAGELF
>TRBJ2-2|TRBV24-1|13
ATSDFGLNTGELF
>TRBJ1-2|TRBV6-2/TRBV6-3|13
ASSYGDRSAAVDT
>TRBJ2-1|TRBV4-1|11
ASSHRNGDEQF
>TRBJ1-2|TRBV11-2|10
ASSLGTYGHT
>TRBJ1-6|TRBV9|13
ASSVQGRGNSPLH
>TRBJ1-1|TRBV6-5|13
ASSYGQVPYTEAF